What follows are 16 T cell receptor beta chains derived from one specimen sequenced in a study of molecular identifiers for immune sequencing clone quantification (dated by TCRdb to the late 2010s). The library was prepared using PCR. TCRdb names Illumina HiSeq 4000 as the instrument used. TCRdb reprocessed the public reads (quality trimming at Q25 with fastp, clone calling with MiXCR) and kept in-frame beta chains. All rows with the same CDR3 protein become a single entry with the most common DNA and genes. The sample contains just under 65,000 distinct CDR3 sequences, less than 20% of them found a single time. The top ten clonotypes cover around 1.6% of the sample. Sample: naive CD8+ T cells from blood, with Jurkat cell RNA spiked in. The intended sense of this specimen's cell subset or site label: FACS-sorted CD8+CD4-CCR7+CD45RA+ naive T cells. Receptors were obtained from a human donor in good health. Some libraries in this study had Jurkat cell RNA spiked in.

This clonotype has a count of ten or more. J is TRBJ2-7 and V is TRBV9; the D is unclear. This CDR3 contains 14 residues. Germline CDR1 reads SGDLS; CDR2 reads YYNGEE. Between the trimmed V and J ends, which lost 2 bases and 3 bases, there was a span of 12 bases. The CDR3 nucleotides read TGTGCCAGCAGCGTCTTCTCCTCCCTCTACGAGCAGTACTTC. Residues: CASSVFSSLYEQYF.

The genes are TRBV30 and TRBJ2-7; 7 bases agree with TRBD2. This CDR3 is 15 amino acids long. Germline assignment: CDR1 GTSNPN and CDR2 SVGIG (reference sequence). Trimming at V came to 5 bases and at J to 3 bases, leaving 13 bases not matched to a gene. CDR3: CAWAGLGGPGYEQYF. The CDR3 nucleotides read TGTGCCTGGGCCGGTTTGGGAGGGCCGGGCTACGAGCAGTACTTC.

In regard to this clonotype: Because the CDR3 is missing its conserved closing phenylalanine or tryptophan, this is likely a read error. The chain carries TRBV6-5 and TRBJ1-2, with a possible D match to TRBD1 (6 bases). V lost 6 bases and J 2 bases, leaving 10 bases between the germline ends. CDR1 is MNHEY, CDR2 SVGAGI, per germline. The CDR3 sequence is 13 residues long. CDR3 sequence reads: CASSQTGNYGYTS. The CDR3 DNA sequence: TGTGCCAGCAGCCAAACAGGGAACTATGGCTACACCTCC.

The chain employs TRBV5-5 and TRBJ1-1; 10 bases fit TRBD1. Germline V gene sequence: CDR1 SGHKS, CDR2 YYEKEE (reference sequence). CDR3 size: 15 residues. V dropped 4 bases and J dropped 3; count of bases not matched to a gene: 6. The CDR3 is CASSLGQGLDTEAFF. Here the CDR3 DNA reads TGTGCCAGCAGCCTGGGACAGGGGTTGGACACTGAAGCTTTCTTT. Combining the CDR3 with reference TRBV5-5 and TRBJ1-1 gives the whole variable domain DAGVTQSPTHLIKTRGQQVTLRCSPISGHKSVSWYQQVLGQGPQFIFQYYEKEERGRGNFPDRFSARQFPNYSSELNVNALLLGDSALYLCASSLGQGLDTEAFFGQGTRLTVV.

The table lists this clonotype with many counts. V is TRBV7-9 and J is TRBJ2-1; D uncertain. The germline V and J ends were trimmed by 1 base and 6 bases, with 4 bases remaining between them. The CDR3 spans 12 residues. Germline CDR1 is SEHNR and CDR2 is FQNEAQ (reference sequence). The CDR3 is CASSLGSNEQFF. For the CDR3, the DNA is TGTGCCAGCAGCTTAGGCAGCAATGAGCAGTTCTTC.

This clonotype has a handful of counts. This chain uses TRBV2 with TRBJ2-1; D is perhaps TRBD1 (5 bases). This CDR3 is 13 amino acids long. From germline, CDR1 is SNHLY and CDR2 FYNNEI. V gave up 3 bases and J gave up 8 bases, with 11 bases separating them. CDR3 nucleotide sequence: TGTGCCAGCAGTGACGCGGCAGGGTATGAGCAGTTCTTC. As protein: CASSDAAGYEQFF.

The chain joins TRBV11-2 to TRBJ1-2; unclear D gene. The germline CDR1 and CDR2 sequences are SGHAT and FQNNGV. The CDR3 has 15 residues. V shed 5 bases and J shed 6 bases, with 19 bases lying between them. Written as DNA, the CDR3 is TGTGCCAGCAGCCCCGGGTCCATCGCTGGGGATGGCTACACCTTC. The encoded protein is CASSPGSIAGDGYTF.

This clonotype was detected ten times or more. This chain links TRBV5-1 with TRBJ2-5; TRBD1 agrees at 7 bases. The CDR3 spans 18 residues. With V trimmed by 4 bases and J by 5 bases, 20 bases remained unmatched. CDR1 and CDR2 from the germline V gene are SGHRS and YFSETQ. Here the CDR3 reads CASSPATVQGMFRETQYF. In nucleotides, the CDR3 is TGCGCCAGCAGCCCGGCCACCGTACAGGGGATGTTTCGGGAGACCCAGTACTTC.

This clonotype was seen at least ten times. The chain combines TRBV20-1 with TRBJ2-1; 7 nucleotides align to TRBD2. V lost 4 bases, J lost 6 bases, and 12 bases stayed unmatched. The CDR3 loop spans 15 amino acids. CDR1 and CDR2 from the germline V gene are DFQATT and SNEGSKA (reference sequence). Here the CDR3 DNA reads TGCAGTGCTAACACCCTGCGGGAGTTTGGCAATGAGCAGTTCTTC. Translation gives CSANTLREFGNEQFF.

The chain joins TRBV7-9 to TRBJ1-2; D not certain. The CDR3 covers 16 residues. Trimming removed 5 bases from V and 6 bases from J, with 22 bases in between. CDR1 is SEHNR, CDR2 FQNEAQ, per germline (reference sequence). The CDR3 DNA sequence: TGTGCCAGCAGCCCCTTAGAAGCAGAGGGTTTGCATGGCTACACCTTC. The encoded protein is CASSPLEAEGLHGYTF.

This clonotype occurred a few times. The rearrangement uses TRBV5-3 and TRBJ2-3; D is possibly TRBD2 (5 bases). TRBV5-3 is known as an ORF, though its function is uncertain. V lost 8 bases to trimming and J lost 7 bases, with 23 bases between them. CDR3 length: 15 amino acids. The CDR3 protein is CASRKDWVGLNTQYF. DNA for the CDR3: TGTGCCAGCAGAAAGGACTGGGTCGGGTTGAATACGCAGTATTTT.

In this sample, this clonotype turned up many times. The chain employs TRBV7-8 and TRBJ2-7; 9 bases fit TRBD1. This CDR3 spans 15 amino acids. V lost 5 bases, J lost 7 bases, and 12 bases stayed unmatched. Looked up from germline, CDR1 is SGHVS and CDR2 is FQNEAQ. In DNA form, the CDR3 reads TGTGCCAGCAGCGATCACAGGGGGCCCCGGTTTGAGCAGTACTTC. Protein: CASSDHRGPRFEQYF. Full variable domain (remainder filled in from reference TRBV7-8 and TRBJ2-7): GAGVSQSPRYKVAKRGQDVALRCDPISGHVSLFWYQQALGQGPEFLTYFQNEAQLDKSGLPSDRFFAERPEGSVSTLKIQRTQQEDSAVYLCASSDHRGPRFEQYFGPGTRLTVT.

This clonotype was found many times. The CDR3 here is CSGMRGVDGYTF. The CDR3 DNA follows: TGCAGTGGCATGAGGGGGGTCGATGGCTACACCTTC. V and J are TRBV29-1 and TRBJ1-2; D is possibly TRBD1 (6 bases). This CDR3 has 12 residues. CDR1 is SQVTM and CDR2 is ANQGSEA in the germline V gene. Filled out from reference TRBV29-1 and TRBJ1-2, the complete variable domain reads SAVISQKPSRDICQRGTSLTIQCQVDSQVTMMFWYRQQPGQSLTLIATANQGSEATYESGFVIDKFPISRPNLTFSTLTVSNMSPEDSSIYLCSGMRGVDGYTFGSGTRLTVV.

This clonotype has a count of ten or more. This chain joins TRBV4-3 and TRBJ2-2; 15 nucleotides line up with TRBD2. The V and J ends lost 1 base and 6 bases, in that order; junction bases with no gene match: 0. The CDR3 runs 16 residues. The germline V gene has CDR1 LGHNA and CDR2 YSLEER. In DNA form, the CDR3 reads TGCGCCAGCAGCCAAGGGACTAGCGGGAGGGCCGGGGAGCTGTTTTTT. Its protein is CASSQGTSGRAGELFF.

Turning to this clonotype: A read error may be the cause here, since a much bigger clone is one base away. V and J are TRBV13 and TRBJ2-1, with unresolved D. Trimming took off 2 bases at V and 5 bases at J, with 7 bases between the two ends. In germline, CDR1 is PRHDT, CDR2 FYEKMQ (reference sequence). This CDR3 comprises 13 residues. The CDR3 DNA reads TGTGCCAGCAGCTTAAGGATGCACAATGAGCAGTTCTTC. Protein sequence: CASSLRMHNEQFF.

The table lists this clonotype with many counts. The chain is built from TRBV2 and TRBJ2-3; perhaps TRBD2 as D (5 bases). V was shortened by 9 bases and J by 3 bases, with 7 bases between the two germline ends. Germline V gene sequence: CDR1 SNHLY, CDR2 FYNNEI. CDR3 size: 11 residues. The CDR3 DNA reads TGTGCCAGTAGCGATACAGATACGCAGTATTTT. Protein product: CASSDTDTQYF.